The 25 T cell receptor beta chains below come from one sample, sequenced in a study of T cell responses to AZD1222 COVID-19 vaccine. Clones were sequenced by immunoSEQ multiplex PCR, and TCRdb holds only the in-frame ones, with some missing. The sample carries around 110,000 clones, 91% recorded once. This material consisted of peripheral blood, taken on day 0 of AZD1222 vaccination. The receptor source for this set is an adult in good health.

J is TRBJ1-2 and V is TRBV4-3; a weak D match, TRBD1 (5 bases). This CDR3 spans 18 amino acids. V was cut by 0 bases and J by 2 bases, with 19 bases left in between. CDR1 and CDR2 from the germline V gene are LGHNA and YSLEER. CDR3 amino acids: CASSQDLIGRASNYGYTF. As DNA, the CDR3 is TGCGCCAGCAGCCAAGATCTTATCGGCAGGGCCTCAAACTATGGCTACACCTTC.

The genes are TRBV11-2 and TRBJ2-5, with 14 positions matching TRBD2. V was pared by 5 bases and J by 4 bases, with 3 bases of the junction left unmatched. Germline loops: CDR1 SGHAT, CDR2 FQNNGV. This CDR3 has 15 amino acids. CDR3 nucleotide sequence: TGTGCCAGCAGCCCTGGGACTAGCGGGGGAGAGACCCAGTACTTC. Amino acids: CASSPGTSGGETQYF.

The rearrangement joins TRBV20-1 to TRBJ1-1; D remains unclear. Germline V lookup: CDR1 DFQATT, CDR2 SNEGSKA (reference sequence). The V end lost 1 base, the J end lost 8 bases, and 8 bases lay between the germline ends. The length of the CDR3 is 11 residues. CDR3 protein: CSARGTREAFF. DNA of the CDR3: TGCAGTGCTAGAGGAACTAGAGAAGCTTTCTTT.

The gene calls are TRBV2 and TRBJ2-4; weak D call: TRBD2 (6 bases). V was clipped by 7 bases and J by 5 bases, with 15 bases between them. The CDR3 has 14 amino acids. Germline CDR1 reads SNHLY; CDR2 reads FYNNEI. The CDR3 sequence is CASNARGSQNIQYF. CDR3 DNA sequence: TGTGCCAGCAACGCGCGGGGATCCCAAAACATTCAGTACTTC.

The gene calls are TRBV5-1 and TRBJ2-1; D not resolved. This CDR3 spans 12 amino acids. Trimming pared 2 bases from V and 8 bases from J, leaving 8 bases between. Germline CDR1 SGHRS, CDR2 YFSETQ. The DNA of the CDR3 is TGCGCCAGCAGCTTCGGGTTCGATGAGCAGTTCTTC. Protein product: CASSFGFDEQFF.

This rearrangement joins TRBV10-3 to TRBJ2-6; D is unclear. This CDR3 comprises 15 residues. V was cut by 0 bases and J by 3 bases, with 6 bases left in between. Germline V gene sequence: CDR1 ENHRY, CDR2 SYGVKD. CDR3 nucleotide sequence: TGTGCCATCAGTGAGTCAACGAGTGGGGCCAACGTCCTGACTTTC. This gives the protein CAISESTSGANVLTF.

V is TRBV18 and J is TRBJ1-3, with D perhaps matching TRBD1 (5 bases). The CDR3 has 15 amino acids. Germline lookup yields CDR1 KGHSH and CDR2 LQKENI. Trimming took 6 bases from V and 0 from J, leaving 12 bases between them. CDR3 in DNA: TGTGCCAGCTCCCCTCGACAGAACTCTGGAAACACCATATATTTT. It encodes CASSPRQNSGNTIYF.

CDR3 sequence (DNA): TGTGCCACCAGCAGAGATGGATCAGGTTCTAGCACAGATACGCAGTATTTT. As protein: CATSRDGSGSSTDTQYF. The chain recombines TRBV15 with TRBJ2-3, with D uncertain. CDR1 LNHNV and CDR2 YYDKDF come from the germline V gene (reference sequence). V was pared by 0 bases and J by 0 bases, with 13 bases between. The CDR3 consists of 17 residues.

V and J are TRBV27 and TRBJ1-1, with a tentative D call TRBD1 (6 bases). Trimming left V 5 bases short and J 2 bases short, with 15 bases between. Germline loops: CDR1 MNHEY, CDR2 SMNVEV (reference sequence). CDR3 size: 15 residues. CDR3 sequence: CASSRPDRLNTEAFF. The CDR3 nucleotides read TGTGCCAGCAGTCGACCGGACAGACTAAACACTGAAGCTTTCTTT.

The chain has TRBV5-4 and TRBJ1-6; D perhaps matches TRBD1 (5 bases). The CDR3 has 17 amino acids. Germline V gene sequence: CDR1 SGHNT, CDR2 YYREEE (reference sequence). V lost 1 base and J lost 0, with 11 bases in between. CDR3 in amino acids: CASSLRLQGSYNSPLHF. CDR3 bases: TGTGCCAGCAGCTTGAGGTTGCAGGGCTCCTATAATTCACCCCTCCACTTT. Complete variable domain (other parts from reference TRBV5-4 and TRBJ1-6): ETGVTQSPTHLIKTRGQQVTLRCSSQSGHNTVSWYQQALGQGPQFIFQYYREEENGRGNFPPRFSGLQFPNYSSELNVNALELDDSALYLCASSLRLQGSYNSPLHFGNGTRLTVT.

This clone showed up just once. V is TRBV18 and J is TRBJ2-5, with D unclear. V lost 4 bases to trimming and J lost 4 bases, with 10 bases between them. This CDR3 is built from 13 residues. CDR1 and CDR2 from the germline V gene are KGHSH and LQKENI. The CDR3 loop reads CASSRGLRETQYF. The CDR3, as DNA: TGTGCCAGCTCACGCGGCCTTCGAGAGACCCAGTACTTC.

This clone has only one observation. The V and J genes are TRBV19 and TRBJ2-5, with 7 bases identical to TRBD2. The CDR3 extends over 15 amino acids. V shed 3 bases, J shed 2 bases, and the junction held 6 bases outside the gene matches. Germline lookup yields CDR1 LNHDA and CDR2 SQIVND (reference sequence). The CDR3 DNA sequence: TGTGCCAGTAGTATGAGAGTGGGACTACAAGAGACCCAGTACTTC. It is translated as CASSMRVGLQETQYF.

The chain employs TRBV4-3 and TRBJ2-1, with TRBD1 matching 8 bases. CDR1 is LGHNA and CDR2 is YSLEER in the germline V gene. The CDR3 runs to 16 residues. V gave up 0 bases and J gave up 5 bases; unmatched junction bases: 6. In nucleotides, the CDR3 is TGCGCCAGCAGCCAAGATACAGGGGGTCAGAACAATGAGCAGTTCTTC. Residues: CASSQDTGGQNNEQFF.

The rearrangement links TRBV5-6 to TRBJ2-2; 9 bases are shared with TRBD1. V shed 4 bases and J 3 bases; nucleotides not matched to a gene: 7. The CDR3 has 16 residues. From germline, CDR1 is SGHDT and CDR2 YYEEEE. The DNA for the CDR3 is TGTGCCAGCAGCGAGGGGACAGGGTTTGACACCGGGGAGCTGTTTTTT. Amino acids: CASSEGTGFDTGELFF. Using reference TRBV5-6 and TRBJ2-2 for the parts outside the CDR3, the full variable domain is DAGVTQSPTHLIKTRGQQVTLRCSPKSGHDTVSWYQQALGQGPQFIFQYYEEEERQRGNFPDRFSGHQFPNYSSELNVNALLLGDSALYLCASSEGTGFDTGELFFGEGSRLTVL.

The chain couples TRBV30 to TRBJ2-1; D is unresolved. The CDR3 extends over 14 amino acids. The germline V gene encodes CDR1 GTSNPN and CDR2 SVGIG (reference sequence). Between the trimmed V and J ends, which lost 5 bases and 5 bases, there was a span of 16 bases. The CDR3 sequence: CAWWKYHGDNEQFF. The CDR3 DNA sequence: TGTGCCTGGTGGAAGTACCATGGCGACAATGAGCAGTTCTTC. The full variable domain, its missing parts supplied by reference TRBV30 and TRBJ2-1, is SQTIHQWPATLVQPVGSPLSLECTVEGTSNPNLYWYRQAAGRGLQLLFYSVGIGQISSEVPQNLSASRPQDRQFILSSKKLLLSDSGFYLCAWWKYHGDNEQFFGPGTRLTVL.

V gene TRBV28 combines with J gene TRBJ2-1, with unresolved D. Germline CDR1 and CDR2: MDHEN and SYDVKM. The CDR3 extends over 10 amino acids. V shed 11 bases and J shed 9 bases, with 11 bases lying between them. In DNA, the CDR3 is TGTGCCGTGGGGTCAGGTGAGCAGTTCTTC. This gives the protein CAVGSGEQFF.

The rearrangement joins TRBV12-3 or TRBV12-4 to TRBJ1-1; D is possibly TRBD1 (6 bases). This CDR3 comprises 13 residues. The V end lost 5 bases, the J end lost 6 bases, and 13 bases lay between the germline ends. CDR3 region: CASSPGQWAEAFF. The CDR3 DNA is TGTGCCAGCAGTCCCGGACAGTGGGCTGAAGCTTTCTTT.

This rearrangement joins TRBV7-2 to TRBJ2-7; no clear D gene. V was pared by 1 base and J by 0 bases, with 7 bases between. In germline, CDR1 is SGHTA, CDR2 FQGNSA. This CDR3 is 14 amino acids long. CDR3 protein: CASSLERFSYEQYF. The CDR3, as DNA: TGTGCCAGCAGCTTAGAAAGGTTCTCCTACGAGCAGTACTTC.

The chain employs TRBV6-5 and TRBJ1-1; D gene ambiguous. The CDR3 has 12 amino acids. V lost 9 bases and J 7 bases, leaving 15 bases between the germline ends. Germline values: CDR1 MNHEY, CDR2 SVGAGI. The CDR3 is CASMSVGDEAFF. CDR3 DNA sequence: TGTGCCAGTATGTCAGTGGGCGATGAAGCTTTCTTT.

V usage is TRBV6-5 and J usage is TRBJ1-2, with 7 bases lining up with TRBD1. Germline trimming cut 7 bases from V and 4 bases from J; bases unmatched to any gene: 12. The germline CDR1 and CDR2 sequences are MNHEY and SVGAGI. The CDR3 loop spans 15 amino acids. The CDR3, as DNA: TGTGCCAGCAATAGACAGGGTTTAGGACTCTATGGCTACACCTTC. Translated: CASNRQGLGLYGYTF.

This sequence joins TRBV30 and TRBJ1-5; D gene uncertain. This CDR3 contains 13 residues. Between the trimmed V and J ends, which lost 2 bases and 3 bases, there was a span of 8 bases. Germline V gene lookup returns CDR1 GTSNPN and CDR2 SVGIG (reference sequence). CDR3 DNA: TGTGCCTGGAGTCAGAGGAACAATCAGCCCCAGCATTTT. This sequence encodes CAWSQRNNQPQHF. Filled out from reference TRBV30 and TRBJ1-5, the complete variable domain reads SQTIHQWPATLVQPVGSPLSLECTVEGTSNPNLYWYRQAAGRGLQLLFYSVGIGQISSEVPQNLSASRPQDRQFILSSKKLLLSDSGFYLCAWSQRNNQPQHFGDGTRLSIL.

This rearrangement joins TRBV6-5 to TRBJ2-5, with D possibly being TRBD2 (7 bases). The CDR3 has 15 amino acids. V was clipped by 0 bases and J by 5 bases, with 13 bases between them. The germline gives CDR1 MNHEY, CDR2 SVGAGI. CDR3: CASSYSGGRVETQYF. The CDR3 nucleotides are TGTGCCAGCAGTTACTCGGGGGGGCGCGTGGAGACCCAGTACTTC.

This chain connects TRBV15 to TRBJ2-5; D possibly corresponds to TRBD2 (6 bases). The germline V gene encodes CDR1 LNHNV and CDR2 YYDKDF (reference sequence). Trimming stripped 0 bases from V and 5 bases from J, with 10 bases between. The CDR3 totals 14 residues. The CDR3 nucleotides are TGTGCCACCAGCAGAGATCGGAGGGGTGAGACCCAGTACTTC. This codes for CATSRDRRGETQYF.

V is TRBV10-3 and J is TRBJ1-5; D not resolved. Trimming removed 7 bases at V and 6 bases at J, with 13 bases between. Germline assignment: CDR1 ENHRY and CDR2 SYGVKD. The CDR3 runs to 13 residues. CDR3 coding DNA: TGTGCCATCAAGGAGAAAAACGGTCAGCCCCAGCATTTT. Translating gives CAIKEKNGQPQHF.

The V gene is TRBV15, the J gene TRBJ2-5, with 10 bases identical to TRBD2. Looked up from germline, CDR1 is LNHNV and CDR2 is YYDKDF (reference sequence). The CDR3 consists of 15 residues. The J segment lost 4 bases and the V segment lost 2 bases, leaving 4 bases of the junction unmatched. CDR3 amino acids: CATSRSGGAGETQYF. The DNA of the CDR3 is TGTGCCACCAGCAGAAGCGGGGGGGCGGGAGAGACCCAGTACTTC.